This T cell receptor beta chain was recovered during a study of T cell responses to AZD1222 COVID-19 vaccine. Study at large: Second-dose intervals near 4 or 12 weeks were combined. Notes on the study in general: Baseline testing showed seropositivity in only a handful of AZD1222 recipients. The breadth and depth of Spike-specific TCRs increased once two AZD1222 doses had been given. Among the donors, most were white British and more were female, and clonal diversity was possibly underestimated.

The CDR3 totals 18 residues. J lost 2 bases, V lost 0 bases, and 10 bases had no gene match. From germline, CDR1 is LGHNA and CDR2 YSLEER. Assay: immunoSEQ multiplex PCR; the TCRdb copy retains only in-frame clones and omits some. Of fewer than 150,000 clones in the sample, around 89% are singletons; the top ten hold about 4.9%. The sample holds one count of this clone. As yet, its antigen is unknown. The sequences come from peripheral blood, collected on day 0 of AZD1222 vaccination. V gene TRBV4-3 combines with J gene TRBJ2-7; TRBD1 agrees at 10 bases. The source is an adult in good health. DNA for the CDR3: TGCGCCAGCAGCCAAGATAAAGGAGACAGGGGGCTAACCTACGAGCAGTACTTC. Its translation: CASSQDKGDRGLTYEQYF.